The 2 T cell receptor beta chains in this list originate from one sample, sequenced in a study of T-cell memory formation after mild COVID-19. TCRdb reprocessed the 5' RACE reads with MiXCR, giving one entry per CDR3 protein. The sample has 300,000 to 400,000 distinct CDR3 sequences; 10% to 15% are singletons. Sequences were obtained from PBMCs or a T cell subset sorted from them (not recorded which). Source of these receptors: a man in his late teens or twenties who had mild COVID-19 (a few samples of this study predate the infection). Cell type and time point are not known.

This clonotype appeared many times. The V call is TRBV7-9, the J call TRBJ2-5; 7 positions match TRBD1. Germline V gene lookup returns CDR1 SEHNR and CDR2 FQNEAQ (reference sequence). The CDR3 extends over 14 amino acids. The J segment lost 2 bases and the V segment lost 6 bases, leaving 6 bases of the junction unmatched. The CDR3 reads CASRHDRVQETQYF. CDR3 sequence (DNA): TGTGCCAGCAGACACGACAGGGTTCAAGAGACCCAGTACTTC.

The rearrangement joins TRBV3-1 to TRBJ1-2; D unclear. Germline CDR1 is LGHDT and CDR2 is YNNKEL (reference sequence). Trimming left V 5 bases short and J 6 bases short, with 19 bases between. The CDR3 runs 15 residues. The CDR3 is CASSYRRARENGYTF. As DNA, the CDR3 is TGTGCCAGCAGCTATCGGCGGGCTCGGGAAAATGGCTACACCTTC.